One and the same sample provided the 2 T cell receptor beta chains below, sequenced in a study of blood T cells in healthy people across ages. The use of a sample-barcoded 5' primer and a J-beta primer mix characterized a second PCR of roughly 6 to 11 cycles. TCRdb processed the 5' RACE reads anew with MiXCR; each CDR3 protein has one entry. This table holds about 1.4 million distinct CDR3 sequences, approximately 59% found once. Input material: blood. These TCRs come from a man younger than 35 in good health.

The gene calls are TRBV2 and TRBJ2-2, with D perhaps TRBD1 (5 bases). The CDR3 is 12 amino acids. Trimming shortened V by 7 bases and J by 4 bases, and 7 bases separated the two germline ends. CDR1 and CDR2 from the germline V gene are SNHLY and FYNNEI. The CDR3 DNA is TGTGCCAGCATTCAGGGCACCGGGGAGCTGTTTTTT. Translating gives CASIQGTGELFF.

This chain connects TRBV6-6 to TRBJ1-6, with TRBD1 as a possible D gene (5 bases). Per the germline V gene, CDR1 is MNHNY and CDR2 is SVGAGI (reference sequence). This CDR3 region has 17 residues. Trimming stripped 2 bases from V and 1 base from J, with 12 bases between. CDR3 residues: CASSYGQGDSYNSPLHF. The CDR3 nucleotides are TGTGCCAGCAGTTACGGGCAGGGAGATTCCTATAATTCACCCCTCCACTTT.